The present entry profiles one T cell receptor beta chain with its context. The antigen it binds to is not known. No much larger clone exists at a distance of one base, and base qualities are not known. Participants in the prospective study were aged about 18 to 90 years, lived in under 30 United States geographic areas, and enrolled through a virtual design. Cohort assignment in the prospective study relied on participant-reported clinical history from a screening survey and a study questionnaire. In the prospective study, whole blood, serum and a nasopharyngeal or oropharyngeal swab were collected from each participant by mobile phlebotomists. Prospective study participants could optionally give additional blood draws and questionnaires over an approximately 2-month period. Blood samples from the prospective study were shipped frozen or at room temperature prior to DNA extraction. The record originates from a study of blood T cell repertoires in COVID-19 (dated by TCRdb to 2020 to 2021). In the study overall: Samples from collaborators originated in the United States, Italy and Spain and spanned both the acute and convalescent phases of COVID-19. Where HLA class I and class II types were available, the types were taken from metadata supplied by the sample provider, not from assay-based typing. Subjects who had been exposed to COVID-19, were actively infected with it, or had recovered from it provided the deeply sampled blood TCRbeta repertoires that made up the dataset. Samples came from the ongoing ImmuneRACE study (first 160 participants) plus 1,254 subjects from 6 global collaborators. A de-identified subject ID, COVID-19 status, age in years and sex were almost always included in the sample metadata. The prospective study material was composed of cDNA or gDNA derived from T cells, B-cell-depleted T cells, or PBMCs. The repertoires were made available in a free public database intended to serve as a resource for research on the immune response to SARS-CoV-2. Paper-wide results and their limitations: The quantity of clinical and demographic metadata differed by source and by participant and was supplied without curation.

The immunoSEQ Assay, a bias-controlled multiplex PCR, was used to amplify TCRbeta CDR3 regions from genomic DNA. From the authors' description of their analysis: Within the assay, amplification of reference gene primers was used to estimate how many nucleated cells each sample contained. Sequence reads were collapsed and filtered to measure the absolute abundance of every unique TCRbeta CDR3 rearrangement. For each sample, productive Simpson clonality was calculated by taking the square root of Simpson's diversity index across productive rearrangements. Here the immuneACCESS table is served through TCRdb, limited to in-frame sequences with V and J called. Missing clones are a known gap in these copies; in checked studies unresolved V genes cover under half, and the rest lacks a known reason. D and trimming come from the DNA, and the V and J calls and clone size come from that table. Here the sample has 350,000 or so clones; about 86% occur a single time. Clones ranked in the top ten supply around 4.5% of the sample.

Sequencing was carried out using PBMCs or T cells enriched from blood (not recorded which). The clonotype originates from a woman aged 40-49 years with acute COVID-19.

The CDR3 protein: CAISESAGGRNEQFF. The base sequence is TGTGCCATCAGTGAGTCCGCGGGGGGACGGAATGAGCAGTTCTTC. This receptor chain uses TRBV10-3 and TRBJ2-1, with 8 middle bases fitting TRBD2. CDR1 and CDR2 are read off the germline V gene as ENHRY and SYGVKD. The CDR3 goes from the cysteine to the phenylalanine over 15 residues. Only CDR3 DNA remains: 45 bases, in frame from the first base. Relative to germline, V is missing 0 bases and J is missing 7 bases, with 5 bases of the junction outside any gene match.